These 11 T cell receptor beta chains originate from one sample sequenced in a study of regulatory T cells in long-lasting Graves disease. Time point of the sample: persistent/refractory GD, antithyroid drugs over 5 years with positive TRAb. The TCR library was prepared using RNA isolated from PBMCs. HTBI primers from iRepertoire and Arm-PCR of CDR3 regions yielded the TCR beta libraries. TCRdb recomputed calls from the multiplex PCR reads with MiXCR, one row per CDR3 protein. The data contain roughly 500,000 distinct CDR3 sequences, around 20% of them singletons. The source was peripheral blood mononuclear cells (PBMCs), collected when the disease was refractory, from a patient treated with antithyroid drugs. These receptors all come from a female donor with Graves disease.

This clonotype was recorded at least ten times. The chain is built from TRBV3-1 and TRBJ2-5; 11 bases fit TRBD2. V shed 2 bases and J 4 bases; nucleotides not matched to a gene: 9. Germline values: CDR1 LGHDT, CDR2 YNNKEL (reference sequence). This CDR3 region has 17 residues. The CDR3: CASSQPTSGNYRETQYF. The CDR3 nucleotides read TGTGCCAGCAGCCAACCGACTAGCGGGAACTATAGAGAGACCCAGTACTTC.

This CDR3 reads CASREGPAMASNQPQHF. The CDR3 DNA follows: TGTGCCAGCAGGGAGGGCCCGGCGATGGCGAGCAATCAGCCCCAGCATTTT. The chain links TRBV2 to TRBJ1-5; D remains unclear. Germline V lookup: CDR1 SNHLY, CDR2 FYNNEI. V was clipped by 6 bases and J by 1 base, with 19 bases between them. The CDR3 sequence is 17 residues long.

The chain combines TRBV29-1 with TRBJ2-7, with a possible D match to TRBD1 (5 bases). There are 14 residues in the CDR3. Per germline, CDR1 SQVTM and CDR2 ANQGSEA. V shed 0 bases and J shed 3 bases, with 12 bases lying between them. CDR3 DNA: TGCAGCGTTGAAGATCGGCAGGGTAGCTACGAGCAGTACTTC. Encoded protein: CSVEDRQGSYEQYF.

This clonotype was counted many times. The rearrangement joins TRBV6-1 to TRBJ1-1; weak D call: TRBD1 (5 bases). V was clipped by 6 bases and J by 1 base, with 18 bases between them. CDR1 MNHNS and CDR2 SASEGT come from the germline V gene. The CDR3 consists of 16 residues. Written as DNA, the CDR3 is TGTGCCAGCAGCTTACAACAGGTGTTAAAGAACACTGAAGCTTTCTTT. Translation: CASSLQQVLKNTEAFF.

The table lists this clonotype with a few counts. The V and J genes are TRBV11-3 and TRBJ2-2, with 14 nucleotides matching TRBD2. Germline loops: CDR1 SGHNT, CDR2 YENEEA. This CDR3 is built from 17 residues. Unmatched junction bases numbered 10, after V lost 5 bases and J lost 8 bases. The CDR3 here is CASSRGPGLAGVGELFF. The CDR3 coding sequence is TGTGCCAGCAGCCGAGGACCGGGACTAGCGGGAGTTGGGGAGCTGTTTTTT.

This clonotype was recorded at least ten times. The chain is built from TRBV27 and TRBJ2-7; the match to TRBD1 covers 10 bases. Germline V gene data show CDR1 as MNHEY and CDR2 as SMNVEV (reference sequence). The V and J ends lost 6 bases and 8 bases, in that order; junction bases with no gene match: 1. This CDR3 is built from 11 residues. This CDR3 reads CASRGQGKQYF. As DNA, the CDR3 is TGTGCCAGCAGGGGACAGGGGAAGCAGTACTTC.

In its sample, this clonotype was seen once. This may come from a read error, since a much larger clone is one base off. CDR3 protein: CASSLGAGMNTGAFF. The CDR3 nucleotides read TGTGCCAGCAGCTTAGGTGCAGGGATGAACACTGGAGCTTTCTTT. V and J are TRBV7-3 and TRBJ1-1; tentatively, D is TRBD1 (5 bases). Germline-derived CDR1 and CDR2 are SGHTA and FQGTGA. This CDR3 spans 15 amino acids.

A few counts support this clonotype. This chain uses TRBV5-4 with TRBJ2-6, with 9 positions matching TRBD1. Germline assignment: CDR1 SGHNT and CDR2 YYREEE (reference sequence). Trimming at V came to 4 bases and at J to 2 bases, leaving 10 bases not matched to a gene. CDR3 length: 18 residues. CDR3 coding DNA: TGTGCCAGCAGCCCGGGACAGGGTCGGGATGCTGGGGCCAACGTCCTGACTTTC. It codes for CASSPGQGRDAGANVLTF. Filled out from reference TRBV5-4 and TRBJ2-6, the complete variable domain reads ETGVTQSPTHLIKTRGQQVTLRCSSQSGHNTVSWYQQALGQGPQFIFQYYREEENGRGNFPPRFSGLQFPNYSSELNVNALELDDSALYLCASSPGQGRDAGANVLTFGAGSRLTVL.

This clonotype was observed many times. CDR3 sequence reads: CSARPGAQPQHF. CDR3 sequence (DNA): TGCAGTGCTAGGCCAGGGGCACAGCCCCAGCATTTT. The chain uses TRBV20-1 and TRBJ1-5; maybe TRBD1 (6 bases). V was shortened by 3 bases and J by 7 bases, with 10 bases between the two germline ends. This CDR3 comprises 12 residues. Per the germline V gene, CDR1 is DFQATT and CDR2 is SNEGSKA (reference sequence).

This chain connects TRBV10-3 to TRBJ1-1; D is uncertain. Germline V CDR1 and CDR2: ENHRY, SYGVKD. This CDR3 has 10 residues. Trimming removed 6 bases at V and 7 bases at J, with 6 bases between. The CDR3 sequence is CAIRRIEAFF. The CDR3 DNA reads TGTGCCATCAGACGGATTGAAGCTTTCTTT.

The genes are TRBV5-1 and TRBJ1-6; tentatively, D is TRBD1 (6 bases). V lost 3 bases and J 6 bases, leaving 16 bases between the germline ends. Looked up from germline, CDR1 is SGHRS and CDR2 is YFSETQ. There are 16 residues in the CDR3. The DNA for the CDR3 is TGCGCCAGCAGCTATGACCTTTGGACAGTTAATTCACCCCTCCACTTT. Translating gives CASSYDLWTVNSPLHF.